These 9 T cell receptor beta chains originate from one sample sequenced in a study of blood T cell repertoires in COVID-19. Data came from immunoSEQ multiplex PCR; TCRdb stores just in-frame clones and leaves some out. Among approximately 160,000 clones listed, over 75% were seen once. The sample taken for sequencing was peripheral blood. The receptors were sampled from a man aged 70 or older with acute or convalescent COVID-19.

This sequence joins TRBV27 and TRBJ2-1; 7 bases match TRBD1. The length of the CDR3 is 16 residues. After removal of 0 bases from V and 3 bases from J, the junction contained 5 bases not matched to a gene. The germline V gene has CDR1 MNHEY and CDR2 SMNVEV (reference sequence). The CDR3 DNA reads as TGTGCCAGCAGTTTATCAGTCGGGACAGTCTACAATGAGCAGTTCTTC. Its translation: CASSLSVGTVYNEQFF.

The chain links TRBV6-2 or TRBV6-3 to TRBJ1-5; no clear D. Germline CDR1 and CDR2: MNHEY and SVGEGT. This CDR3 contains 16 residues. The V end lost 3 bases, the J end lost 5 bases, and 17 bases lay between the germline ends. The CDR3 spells CASSYLRLGEDQPQHF. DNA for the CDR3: TGTGCCAGCAGTTATCTCCGCCTCGGGGAAGATCAGCCCCAGCATTTT.

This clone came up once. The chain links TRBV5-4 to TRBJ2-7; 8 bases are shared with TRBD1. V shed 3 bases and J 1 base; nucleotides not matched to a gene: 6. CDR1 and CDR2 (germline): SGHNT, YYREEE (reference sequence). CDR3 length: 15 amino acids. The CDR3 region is CASSWMDRVSYEQYF. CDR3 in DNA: TGTGCCAGCAGCTGGATGGACAGGGTGTCCTACGAGCAGTACTTC.

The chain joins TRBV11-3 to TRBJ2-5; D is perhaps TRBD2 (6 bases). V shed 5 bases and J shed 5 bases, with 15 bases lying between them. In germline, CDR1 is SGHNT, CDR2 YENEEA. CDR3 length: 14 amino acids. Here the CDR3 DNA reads TGTGCCAGCAGCCCCCCCACGGGGAGGGAGACCCAGTACTTC. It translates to CASSPPTGRETQYF.

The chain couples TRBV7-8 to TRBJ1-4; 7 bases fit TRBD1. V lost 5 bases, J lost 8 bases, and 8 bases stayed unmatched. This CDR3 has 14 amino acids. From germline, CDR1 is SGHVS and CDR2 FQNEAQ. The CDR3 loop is CASSLDRAIEKLFF. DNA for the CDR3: TGTGCCAGCAGCCTTGACAGGGCAATCGAAAAACTGTTTTTT.

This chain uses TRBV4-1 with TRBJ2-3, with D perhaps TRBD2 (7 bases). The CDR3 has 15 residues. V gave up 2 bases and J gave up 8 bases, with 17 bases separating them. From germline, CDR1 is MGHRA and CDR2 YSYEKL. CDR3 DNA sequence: TGCGCCAGCAGCCAACAAGGGGGGGCCCTGGTTACGCAGTATTTT. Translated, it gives CASSQQGGALVTQYF.

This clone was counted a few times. This chain's CDR3 is CASSSTSSGELFF. CDR3 DNA: TGTGCCAGCAGCTCCACATCAAGCGGGGAGCTGTTTTTT. The chain is built from TRBV7-2 and TRBJ2-2; unclear D gene. CDR1 and CDR2 (germline): SGHTA, FQGNSA. V lost 4 bases, J lost 7 bases, and 10 bases lay in between. The CDR3 length is 13 residues.

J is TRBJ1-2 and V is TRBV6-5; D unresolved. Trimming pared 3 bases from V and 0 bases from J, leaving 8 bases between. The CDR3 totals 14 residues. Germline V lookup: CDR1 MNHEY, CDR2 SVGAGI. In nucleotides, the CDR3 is TGTGCCAGCAGTTATGGAGGAGCTAACTATGGCTACACCTTC. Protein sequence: CASSYGGANYGYTF.

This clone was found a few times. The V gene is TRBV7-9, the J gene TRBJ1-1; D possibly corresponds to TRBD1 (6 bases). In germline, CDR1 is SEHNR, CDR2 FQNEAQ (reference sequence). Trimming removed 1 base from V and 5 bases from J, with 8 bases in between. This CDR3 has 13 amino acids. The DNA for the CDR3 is TGTGCCAGCAGCTTAGATCAGGGGACTGAAGCTTTCTTT. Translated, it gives CASSLDQGTEAFF.